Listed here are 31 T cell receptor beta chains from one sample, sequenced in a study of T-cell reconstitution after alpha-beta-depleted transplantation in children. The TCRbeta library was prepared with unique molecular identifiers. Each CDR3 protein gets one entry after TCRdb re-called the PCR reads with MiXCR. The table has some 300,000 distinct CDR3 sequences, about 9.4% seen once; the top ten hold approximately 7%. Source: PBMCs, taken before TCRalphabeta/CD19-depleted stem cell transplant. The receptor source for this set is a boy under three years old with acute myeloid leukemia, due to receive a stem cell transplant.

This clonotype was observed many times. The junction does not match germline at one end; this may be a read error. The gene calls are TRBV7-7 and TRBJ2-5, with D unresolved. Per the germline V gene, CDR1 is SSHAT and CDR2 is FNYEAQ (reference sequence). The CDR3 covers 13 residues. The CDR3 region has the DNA TGTGCTAGCAGCTTAGGGCGGAAAGAGACCCAGTACTTC. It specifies CASSLGRKETQYF.

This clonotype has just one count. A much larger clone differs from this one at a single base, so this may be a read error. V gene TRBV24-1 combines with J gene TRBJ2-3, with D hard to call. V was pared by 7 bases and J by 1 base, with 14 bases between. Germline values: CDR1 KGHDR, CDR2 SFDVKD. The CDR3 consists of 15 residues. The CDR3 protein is CATSKGPGCTDTQYF. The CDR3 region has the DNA TGTGCCACCAGCAAAGGACCCGGGTGCACAGATACGCAGTATTTT.

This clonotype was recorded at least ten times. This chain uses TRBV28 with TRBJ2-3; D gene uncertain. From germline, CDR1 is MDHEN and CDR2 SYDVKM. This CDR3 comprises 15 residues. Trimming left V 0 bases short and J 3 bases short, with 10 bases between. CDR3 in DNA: TGTGCCAGCAGTTTATGGATGGAGAGGACAGATACGCAGTATTTT. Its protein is CASSLWMERTDTQYF.

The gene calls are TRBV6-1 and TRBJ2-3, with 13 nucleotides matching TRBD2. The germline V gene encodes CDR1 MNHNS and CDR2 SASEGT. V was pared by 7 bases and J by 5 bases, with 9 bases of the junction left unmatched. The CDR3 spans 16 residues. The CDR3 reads CASKTSGRAPRDTQYF. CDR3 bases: TGTGCCAGCAAAACTAGCGGGAGGGCCCCCCGAGATACGCAGTATTTT.

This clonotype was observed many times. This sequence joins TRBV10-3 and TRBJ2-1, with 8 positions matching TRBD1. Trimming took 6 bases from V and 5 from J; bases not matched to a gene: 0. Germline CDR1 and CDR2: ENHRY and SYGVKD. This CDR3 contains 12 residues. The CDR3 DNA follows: TGTGCCATCAGACAGGGGGACAATGAGCAGTTCTTC. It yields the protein CAIRQGDNEQFF.

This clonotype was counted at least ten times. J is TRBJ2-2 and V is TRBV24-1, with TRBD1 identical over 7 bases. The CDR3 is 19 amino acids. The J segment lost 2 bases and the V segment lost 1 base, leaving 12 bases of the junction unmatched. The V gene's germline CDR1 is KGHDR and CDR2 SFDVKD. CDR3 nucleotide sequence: TGTGCCACCAGTGATTTCCCCCCAACAGGGGTCTTTAACACCGGGGAGCTGTTTTTT. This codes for CATSDFPPTGVFNTGELFF.

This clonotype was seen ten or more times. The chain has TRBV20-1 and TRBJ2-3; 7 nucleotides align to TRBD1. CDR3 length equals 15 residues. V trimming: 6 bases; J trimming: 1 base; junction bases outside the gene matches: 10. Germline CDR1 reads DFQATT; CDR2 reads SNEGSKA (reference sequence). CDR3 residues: CSAPTWTGGTDTQYF. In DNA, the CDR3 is TGCAGTGCCCCAACCTGGACAGGCGGCACAGATACGCAGTATTTT.

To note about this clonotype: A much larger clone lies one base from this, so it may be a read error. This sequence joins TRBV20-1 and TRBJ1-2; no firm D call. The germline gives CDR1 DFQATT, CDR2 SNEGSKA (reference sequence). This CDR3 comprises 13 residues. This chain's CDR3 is CSARDGEGYGFTF. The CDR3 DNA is TGCAGTGCTAGAGATGGGGAGGGCTATGGCTTCACCTTC.

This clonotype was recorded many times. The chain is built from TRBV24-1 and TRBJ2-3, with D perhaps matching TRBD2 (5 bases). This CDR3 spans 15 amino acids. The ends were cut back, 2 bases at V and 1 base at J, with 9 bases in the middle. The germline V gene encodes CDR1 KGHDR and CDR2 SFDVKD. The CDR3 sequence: CATSDSQAGTDTQYF. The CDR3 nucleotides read TGTGCCACCAGTGATTCACAAGCGGGCACAGATACGCAGTATTTT.

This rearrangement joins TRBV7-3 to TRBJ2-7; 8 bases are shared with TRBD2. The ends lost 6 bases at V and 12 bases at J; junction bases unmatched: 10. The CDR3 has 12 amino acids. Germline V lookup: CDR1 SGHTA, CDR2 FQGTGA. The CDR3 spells CASRRTGGPGYF. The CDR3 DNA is TGTGCCAGCAGGCGGACGGGGGGGCCGGGGTACTTC. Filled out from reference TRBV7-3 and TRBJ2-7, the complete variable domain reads GAGVSQTPSNKVTEKGKYVELRCDPISGHTALYWYRQSLGQGPEFLIYFQGTGAADDSGLPNDRFFAVRPEGSVSTLKIQRTERGDSAVYLCASRRTGGPGYFGPGTRLTVT.

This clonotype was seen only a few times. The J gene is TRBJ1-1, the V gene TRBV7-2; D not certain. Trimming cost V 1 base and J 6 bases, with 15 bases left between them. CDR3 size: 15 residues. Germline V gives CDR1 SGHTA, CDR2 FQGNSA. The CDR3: CASSLVLGERAEAFF. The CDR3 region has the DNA TGTGCCAGCAGCTTAGTTTTAGGAGAGAGGGCTGAAGCTTTCTTT.

The CDR3 DNA sequence: TGCGCCAGCAGTCCCGGACTAGCCCAAGCCTACACCGGGGAGCTGTTTTTT. Translated: CASSPGLAQAYTGELFF. The chain carries TRBV23-1 and TRBJ2-2, with 8 bases fitting TRBD2. TRBV23-1 is marked as an open reading frame, function uncertain. The CDR3 is 17 residues long. Trimming cost V 4 bases and J 3 bases; bases outside gene matches: 10.

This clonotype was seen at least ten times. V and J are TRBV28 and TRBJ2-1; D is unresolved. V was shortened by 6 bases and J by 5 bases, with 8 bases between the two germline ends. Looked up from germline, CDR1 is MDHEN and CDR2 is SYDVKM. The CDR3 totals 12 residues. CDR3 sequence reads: CASSLLNNEQFF. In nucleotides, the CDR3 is TGTGCCAGCAGCCTCCTGAACAATGAGCAGTTCTTC.

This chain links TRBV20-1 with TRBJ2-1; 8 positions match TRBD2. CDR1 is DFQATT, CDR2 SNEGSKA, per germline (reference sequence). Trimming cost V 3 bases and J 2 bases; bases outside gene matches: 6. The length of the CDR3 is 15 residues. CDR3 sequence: CSARTGGSAYNEQFF. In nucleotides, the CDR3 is TGCAGTGCTAGGACGGGAGGGAGCGCCTACAATGAGCAGTTCTTC.

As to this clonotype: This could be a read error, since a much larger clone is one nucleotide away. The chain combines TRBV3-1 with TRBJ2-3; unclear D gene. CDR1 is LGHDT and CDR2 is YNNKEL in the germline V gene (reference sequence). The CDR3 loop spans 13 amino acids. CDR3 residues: CASSQDSVDTLYF. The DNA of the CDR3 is TGTGCCAGCAGCCAAGACTCGGTAGATACGCTGTATTTT.

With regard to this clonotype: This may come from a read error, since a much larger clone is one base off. Here the CDR3 reads CARSLLLRLGETQYF. CDR3 nucleotide sequence: TGTGCCAGAAGTTTACTCCTGCGGTTGGGAGAGACCCAGTACTTC. The chain links TRBV12-3 or TRBV12-4 to TRBJ2-5; D gene unclear. The CDR3 contains 15 residues.

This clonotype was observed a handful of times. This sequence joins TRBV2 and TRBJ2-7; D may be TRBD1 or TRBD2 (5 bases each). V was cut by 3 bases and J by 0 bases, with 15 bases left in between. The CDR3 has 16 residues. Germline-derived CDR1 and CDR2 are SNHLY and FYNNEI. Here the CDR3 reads CASSDPRAGSSYEQYF. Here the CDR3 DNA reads TGTGCCAGCAGTGACCCCAGGGCTGGGAGCTCCTACGAGCAGTACTTC.

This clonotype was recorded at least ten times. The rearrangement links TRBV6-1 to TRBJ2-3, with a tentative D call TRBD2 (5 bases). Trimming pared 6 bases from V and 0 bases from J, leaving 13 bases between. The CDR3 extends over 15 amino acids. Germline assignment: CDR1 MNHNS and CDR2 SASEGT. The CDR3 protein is CASRTGISSTDTQYF. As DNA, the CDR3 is TGTGCCAGCAGAACGGGGATATCTAGCACAGATACGCAGTATTTT.

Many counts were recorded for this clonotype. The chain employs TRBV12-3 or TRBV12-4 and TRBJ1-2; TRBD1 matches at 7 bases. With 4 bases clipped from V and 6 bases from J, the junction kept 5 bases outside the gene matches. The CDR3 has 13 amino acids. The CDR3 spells CASSSRQGHGYTF. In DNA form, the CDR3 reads TGTGCCAGCAGTTCCCGACAGGGACATGGCTACACCTTC.

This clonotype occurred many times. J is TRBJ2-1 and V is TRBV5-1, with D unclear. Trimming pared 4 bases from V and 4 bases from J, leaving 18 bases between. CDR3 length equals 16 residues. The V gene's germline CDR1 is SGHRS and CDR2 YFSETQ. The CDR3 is CASSLPRESLYNEQFF. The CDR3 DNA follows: TGCGCCAGCAGCCTACCTAGAGAGAGCCTATACAATGAGCAGTTCTTC. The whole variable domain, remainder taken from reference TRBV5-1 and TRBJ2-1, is KAGVTQTPRYLIKTRGQQVTLSCSPISGHRSVSWYQQTPGQGLQFLFEYFSETQRNKGNFPGRFSGRQFSNSRSEMNVSTLELGDSALYLCASSLPRESLYNEQFFGPGTRLTVL.

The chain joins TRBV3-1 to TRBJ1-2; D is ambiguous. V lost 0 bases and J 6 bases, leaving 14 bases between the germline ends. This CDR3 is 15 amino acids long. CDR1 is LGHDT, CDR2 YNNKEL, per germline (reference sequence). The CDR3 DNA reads TGTGCCAGCAGCCAAGACGAAGGAGCGGTTCATGGCTACACCTTC. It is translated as CASSQDEGAVHGYTF.

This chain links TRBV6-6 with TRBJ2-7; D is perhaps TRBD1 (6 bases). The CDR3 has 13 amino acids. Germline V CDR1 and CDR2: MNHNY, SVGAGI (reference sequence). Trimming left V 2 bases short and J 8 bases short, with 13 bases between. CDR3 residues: CASSYGGSNKQYF. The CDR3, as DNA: TGTGCCAGCAGTTACGGGGGCTCGAACAAGCAGTACTTC.

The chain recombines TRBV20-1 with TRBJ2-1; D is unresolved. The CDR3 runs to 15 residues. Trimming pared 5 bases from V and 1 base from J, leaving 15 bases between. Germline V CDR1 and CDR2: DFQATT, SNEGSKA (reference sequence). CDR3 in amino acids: CSAHFFVESYNEQFF. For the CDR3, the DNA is TGCAGTGCTCACTTTTTCGTGGAGTCCTACAATGAGCAGTTCTTC.

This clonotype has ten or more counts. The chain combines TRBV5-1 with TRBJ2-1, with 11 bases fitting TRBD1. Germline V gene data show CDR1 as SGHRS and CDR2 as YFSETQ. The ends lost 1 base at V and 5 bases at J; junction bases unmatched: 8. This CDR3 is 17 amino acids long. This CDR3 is CASSLRTGGWMDNEQFF. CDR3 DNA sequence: TGCGCCAGCAGCTTGAGGACAGGGGGCTGGATGGACAATGAGCAGTTCTTC.

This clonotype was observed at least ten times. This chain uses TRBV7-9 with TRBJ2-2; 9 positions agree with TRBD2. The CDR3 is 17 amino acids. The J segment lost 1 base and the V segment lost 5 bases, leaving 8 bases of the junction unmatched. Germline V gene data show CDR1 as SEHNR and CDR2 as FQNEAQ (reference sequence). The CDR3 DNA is TGTGCCAGCAGCCGGAAAGAAGCGGGAGGGAACACCGGGGAGCTGTTTTTT. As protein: CASSRKEAGGNTGELFF.

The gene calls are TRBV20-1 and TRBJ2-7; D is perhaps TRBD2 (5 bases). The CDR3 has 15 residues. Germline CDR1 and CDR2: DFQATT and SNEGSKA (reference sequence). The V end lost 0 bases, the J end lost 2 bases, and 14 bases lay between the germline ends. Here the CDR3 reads CSARDFGELTYEQYF. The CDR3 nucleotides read TGCAGTGCTAGAGATTTCGGGGAACTAACCTACGAGCAGTACTTC.

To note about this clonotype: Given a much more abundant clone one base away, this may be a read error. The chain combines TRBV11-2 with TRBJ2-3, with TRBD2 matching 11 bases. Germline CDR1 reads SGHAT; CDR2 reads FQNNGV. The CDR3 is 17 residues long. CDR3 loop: CSSRIVEPGLAADTQYF. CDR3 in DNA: TGTTCCAGCAGAATAGTTGAACCGGGACTAGCGGCAGATACGCAGTATTTT.

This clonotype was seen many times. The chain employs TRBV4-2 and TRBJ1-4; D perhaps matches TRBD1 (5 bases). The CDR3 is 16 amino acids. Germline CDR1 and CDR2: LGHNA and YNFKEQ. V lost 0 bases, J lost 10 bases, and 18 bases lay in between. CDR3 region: CASSQERPRARGKLFF. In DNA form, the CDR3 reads TGTGCCAGCAGCCAAGAAAGGCCCAGGGCTCGGGGAAAACTGTTTTTT.

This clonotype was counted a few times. CDR3 in DNA: TGTGCCAGCAGCCGAACAGGGGGTCGCGGGCACTACAATGAGCAGTTCTTC. It yields the protein CASSRTGGRGHYNEQFF. This chain uses TRBV7-2 with TRBJ2-1; 8 positions agree with TRBD1. There are 17 residues in the CDR3. Per germline, CDR1 SGHTA and CDR2 FQGNSA. The J segment lost 3 bases and the V segment lost 5 bases, leaving 12 bases of the junction unmatched.

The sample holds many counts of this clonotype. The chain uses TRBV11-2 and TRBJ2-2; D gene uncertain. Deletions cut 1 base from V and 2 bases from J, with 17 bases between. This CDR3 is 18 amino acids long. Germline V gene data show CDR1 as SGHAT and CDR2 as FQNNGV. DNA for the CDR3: TGTGCCAGCAGCTTAGGTCCTAGTGTGGCCTTAAACACCGGGGAGCTGTTTTTT. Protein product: CASSLGPSVALNTGELFF.

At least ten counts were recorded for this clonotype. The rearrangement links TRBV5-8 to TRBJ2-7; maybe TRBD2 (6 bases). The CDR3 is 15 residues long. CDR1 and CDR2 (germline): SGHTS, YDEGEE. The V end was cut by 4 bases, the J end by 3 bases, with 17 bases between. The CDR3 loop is CASSTSRGRGYEQYF. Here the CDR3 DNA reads TGTGCCAGCAGCACCAGTCGGGGGAGAGGCTACGAGCAGTACTTC.